Reported below is one T cell receptor (beta chain). Its matching antigen is unknown. Profiled with immunoSEQ multiplex PCR; TCRdb holds only in-frame clones, not every one. The top ten hold 8.5% to 14% of the sample, which has fewer than 25,000 clones, about 89% seen once. The data originate from a study of lymphopenia after photon versus proton radiotherapy. Study findings and constraints: Only patients who died were analyzed for survival; proton advantage is unproven. Post-nadir TCR diversity decline inversely tracked overall survival among those who died.

Sample: peripheral blood, taken from a patient treated with proton-based radiotherapy. The clonotype comes from an older man with esophageal cancer.

The CDR3 nucleotides are TGTGCCAGCAGTGAATTTAGCGGGGGCCGGACAGATACGCAGTATTTT. Protein: CASSEFSGGRTDTQYF. The V and J genes are TRBV6-4 and TRBJ2-3, with 9 bases that match TRBD2. The germline gives CDR1 MRHNA, CDR2 SNTAGT. Trimming cost V 3 bases and J 3 bases; bases outside gene matches: 7. The CDR3 consists of 16 residues.